A selection of T cell receptor beta chains follows, all from one sample in a study of cytomegalovirus exposure and HLA in healthy donors. The data were produced by immunoSEQ multiplex PCR, yet TCRdb's version contains in-frame clones alone and is incomplete. This table holds roughly 58,000 clones, around 83% found once. The sequencing input was PBMCs. Source of these receptors: a human donor in good health. CDR3s include the opening cysteine and the closing phenylalanine or tryptophan. The D gene is left open where the match is weak. Clone size is not always given. Where it is, it says once, few, many or a class for expanded clones.

TRBV5-5	few	-	TRBJ2-3	15	TGTGCCAGCAGCGGGAGGGACACTTGGGCAGATACGCAGTATTTT	CASSGRDTWADTQYF
TRBV9	-	TRBD2	TRBJ2-7	16	TGTGCCAGCAGCACAAAGGGACTAGCGGGGTTTGGCGAGCAGTACTTC	CASSTKGLAGFGEQYF
TRBV4-3	-	-	TRBJ2-3	14	TGCGCCAGCAGCCAAGATAACCTAGCGGATACGCAGTATTTT	CASSQDNLADTQYF
TRBV7-8	-	-	TRBJ2-7	15	TGTGCCAGCAGCCTCCCGACAGGTTTCCGCTACGAGCAGTACTTC	CASSLPTGFRYEQYF
TRBV18	-	-	TRBJ1-1	15	TGTGCCAGCTCACATGGGGCAGAGATGAACACTGAAGCTTTCTTT	CASSHGAEMNTEAFF
TRBV5-1	-	-	TRBJ1-6	13	TGCGCCAGCAGAAGGGGTAGAAATTCACCCCTCCACTTT	CASRRGRNSPLHF
TRBV7-3	-	TRBD1	TRBJ2-1	16	TGTGCCAGCAGCCTCTCCGGGACAGGGGGCTACAATGAGCAGTTCTTC	CASSLSGTGGYNEQFF
TRBV6-1	-	-	TRBJ2-3	14	TGTGCCAGCAGTGAGCAGCGGTTCACAGATACGCAGTATTTT	CASSEQRFTDTQYF
TRBV5-1	-	TRBD1	TRBJ2-1	15	TGCGCCAGCAGCCCACAGGGGAGCTCCTACAATGAGCAGTTCTTC	CASSPQGSSYNEQFF
TRBV7-6	-	TRBD2	TRBJ2-1	16	TGTGCCAGCAGCTTACCCACTAGCGGGAGGGACAATGAGCAGTTCTTC	CASSLPTSGRDNEQFF
TRBV11-2	-	TRBD2	TRBJ2-1	17	TGTGCCAGCAGCGCGCAAGAGACTAGCGGGTTCCACAATGAGCAGTTCTTC	CASSAQETSGFHNEQFF
TRBV2	-	-	TRBJ2-7	14	TGTGCCAGCAGTGATTCAGGGTATCGTTACGAGCAGTACTTC	CASSDSGYRYEQYF
TRBV29-1	-	TRBD1	TRBJ1-4	15	TGCAGCTTAGGACAGGGGCGGGGAACTAATGAAAAACTGTTTTTT	CSLGQGRGTNEKLFF
TRBV4-2	-	-	TRBJ1-4	15	TGTGCCAGCAGCCCCTCCAGGGAGGGTCATGAAAAACTGTTTTTT	CASSPSREGHEKLFF
TRBV4-2	few	-	TRBJ2-2	16	TGTGCCAGCAGCCAAGTAAGGGGGACAAACACCGGGGAGCTGTTTTTT	CASSQVRGTNTGELFF
TRBV9	-	-	TRBJ2-1	13	TGTGCCAGCAGCGTAGGACCAGGCTATGAGCAGTTCTTC	CASSVGPGYEQFF
TRBV6-5	few	TRBD1	TRBJ2-7	16	TGTGCCAGCAGTTACGGTACGGACAGGCGTCCCTACGAGCAGTACTTC	CASSYGTDRRPYEQYF
TRBV9	-	-	TRBJ2-7	15	TGTGCCAGCAGCGTAGGGCGGGACAGAGACTACGAGCAGTACTTC	CASSVGRDRDYEQYF
TRBV7-9	-	-	TRBJ2-2	16	TGTGCCAGCAGCACACTCAGGGATACGGTCACCGGGGAGCTGTTTTTT	CASSTLRDTVTGELFF
TRBV7-9	-	TRBD2	TRBJ2-1	15	TGTGCCAGCAGCTTTAGTGGTAGCGGGAGAATTGAGCAGTTCTTC	CASSFSGSGRIEQFF
TRBV5-5	-	TRBD2	TRBJ2-1	15	TGTGCCAGCAGCTTGGTAGCGGGGGGGAGGGATGAGCAGTTCTTC	CASSLVAGGRDEQFF
TRBV7-2	-	-	TRBJ1-1	13	TGTGCCAGCAGCTTAGGAGTGCGCACTGAAGCTTTCTTT	CASSLGVRTEAFF
TRBV6-1	-	TRBD1	TRBJ1-2	15	TGTGCCAGCAGTGAAATCGGACAGGGGATGTATGGCTACACCTTC	CASSEIGQGMYGYTF
TRBV6-4	-	-	TRBJ2-3	15	TGTGCCAGCAGTGCCGAGGCCTCGTTACCCGATACGCAGTATTTT	CASSAEASLPDTQYF
TRBV6-5	once	-	TRBJ1-2	12	TGTGCCAGCAGTGAATGGGGGGTTGGCTACACCTTC	CASSEWGVGYTF
TRBV7-2	-	TRBD1	TRBJ2-7	15	TGTGCCAGCAGCTTATACAGGGGCTCTGGCTACGAGCAGTACTTC	CASSLYRGSGYEQYF
TRBV14	once	-	TRBJ1-3	16	TGTGCCAGCAGCCAAGTCTTGGGAGTATCTGGAAACACCATATATTTT	CASSQVLGVSGNTIYF
TRBV7-2	few	-	TRBJ1-5	15	TGTGCCAGCAGCTTATATGCCGGTAGCAATCAGCCCCAGCATTTT	CASSLYAGSNQPQHF
TRBV2	-	TRBD2	TRBJ2-2	14	TGTGCCAGCAGGGGAGGGGTTAACACCGGGGAGCTGTTTTTT	CASRGGVNTGELFF
TRBV7-9	-	-	TRBJ1-2	13	TGTGCCAGCAGCTTAGTAGGAGTGGATGGCTACACCTTC	CASSLVGVDGYTF
TRBV6-4	once	TRBD2	TRBJ2-1	15	TGTGCCAGCAGTGATGGAGTAGCGGGGGTCAATGAGCAGTTCTTC	CASSDGVAGVNEQFF
TRBV7-3	-	-	TRBJ2-1	12	TGTGCCAGCAGCTCGGGACACCATGAGCAGTTCTTC	CASSSGHHEQFF
TRBV28	-	-	TRBJ1-2	12	TGTGCCAGCAGACTCGCCCGATATGGCTACACCTTC	CASRLARYGYTF
TRBV11-1	-	-	TRBJ2-1	15	TGTGCCAGCAGCTTAGGTAGGGGGGGCGTCGGTGAGCAGTTCTTC	CASSLGRGGVGEQFF
TRBV2	-	-	TRBJ1-1	14	TGTGCCAGCAGTGAAGGAGGGCAGGCCCTGTGGGCTTTCTTT	CASSEGGQALWAFF
TRBV20-1	-	-	TRBJ2-7	11	TGCAGTGCTATCAGATCGTGGGAGCAGTACTTC	CSAIRSWEQYF
TRBV10-3	-	-	TRBJ2-7	13	TGTGCCATCCAACAGGGTCGTACCTACGAGCAGTACTTC	CAIQQGRTYEQYF
TRBV2	-	-	TRBJ1-5	14	TGTGCCAGCAGTGAAACGGACAGAAATCAGCCCCAGCATTTT	CASSETDRNQPQHF
TRBV6-5	-	TRBD2	TRBJ2-7	15	TGTGCCAGCAGTTCCATAGCGGGAGGGAGAAACGAGCAGTACTTC	CASSSIAGGRNEQYF
TRBV19	-	-	TRBJ2-5	14	TGTGCCAGTAGTATCTACCTAGGGGGAGAGACCCAGTACTTC	CASSIYLGGETQYF
TRBV19	few	TRBD1	TRBJ1-3	16	TGTGCCAGTAGTACCGGGACAGGGGAAGATGGAAACACCATATATTTT	CASSTGTGEDGNTIYF
TRBV10-3	-	TRBD2	TRBJ2-5	14	TGTGCCACTCAAGCGGGGACGTACCAAGAGACCCAGTACTTC	CATQAGTYQETQYF
TRBV5-1	few	-	TRBJ1-5	15	TGCGCCAGCAGCTTGCAGGGTGATAGCAATCAGCCCCAGCATTTT	CASSLQGDSNQPQHF
TRBV7-6	-	-	TRBJ1-2	14	TGTGCCAGCAGCTCCCCCGACAGGAACTATGGCTACACCTTC	CASSSPDRNYGYTF
TRBV4-3	-	-	TRBJ2-7	15	TGCGCCAGCAGCCAAGTGTACCATAACACCTACGAGCAGTACTTC	CASSQVYHNTYEQYF
TRBV4-3	-	-	TRBJ1-3	19	TGCGCCAGCAGCCTACCTTTGGGACAAGCTTTCTCCTCTGGAAACACCATATATTTT	CASSLPLGQAFSSGNTIYF
TRBV5-8	-	-	TRBJ1-5	15	TGTGCCAGCAGCCTACAGGCTGGTAGCAATCAGCCCCAGCATTTT	CASSLQAGSNQPQHF
TRBV7-2	-	-	TRBJ2-1	19	TGTGCCAGCAGAAAACATACTCCACTAGACCCCCCCCTCTACAATGAGCAGTTCTTC	CASRKHTPLDPPLYNEQFF
TRBV28	-	-	TRBJ2-7	15	TGTGCCAGCAGACCAATCAGGGGGGTAACCTACGAGCAGTACTTC	CASRPIRGVTYEQYF
TRBV6-1	-	TRBD1	TRBJ1-4	18	TGTGCCAGCAGTGGTCTTGGACAGGGGAAAGTAACTAATGAAAAACTGTTTTTT	CASSGLGQGKVTNEKLFF
TRBV28	-	-	TRBJ2-1	15	TGTGCCAGCGCCCTTGGGGGGGGGCTAACTAATGAGCAGTTCTTC	CASALGGGLTNEQFF